This T cell receptor (beta chain) was sequenced during a study of CD8 T cells in ankylosing spondylitis. TCRdb analysed the 5' RACE reads with MiXCR anew, one entry per CDR3 protein. The sample includes about 240,000 distinct CDR3 sequences, more than 20% of them seen just once. J gave up 1 base and V 0 bases, and 1 base lay outside the gene matches. Germline V lookup: CDR1 SGHRS, CDR2 YFSETQ. This CDR3 has 15 residues. Overall study results and limits: Reportedly, matched ankylosing spondylitis synovial fluid was significantly enriched for disease-linked clones. Disease-linked clones had a CD8+ phenotype and relatively low frequency in peripheral blood. A motif in TCR beta, a set of about eight highly homologous variants, appeared characteristic of ankylosing spondylitis blood. Some motif variants were previously reported in reactive arthritis synovial fluid and blood.

There are many counts of this clonotype. Its antigen is as yet unknown. What was sequenced was blood, either unsorted or a sorted T cell fraction (not recorded which). This clonotype was obtained from a male donor with ankylosing spondylitis or in good health (not recorded which). The chain recombines TRBV5-1 with TRBJ1-5; 7 nucleotides align to TRBD1. CDR3 bases: TGCGCCAGCAGCTTGGACAGGGGCAGCAATCAGCCCCAGCATTTT. This gives the protein CASSLDRGSNQPQHF.